This T cell receptor beta chain was found in a study of CD8 T cells in Susac syndrome. Per germline, CDR1 SGHRS and CDR2 YFSETQ. The CDR3 totals 15 residues. With 0 bases removed from V and 9 bases from J, the gap between germline ends came to 13 bases. The RNA input was about 0.5 to 1 ug, and it was reverse transcribed with random hexamers. TCRdb re-called the immunoSEQ multiplex PCR reads through MiXCR, storing one row per CDR3 protein. The sample holds 100,000 to 150,000 distinct CDR3 sequences, roughly 93% seen once. Sequenced sample: CD4+ T cells from PBMCs. This clonotype originated in a human donor with multiple sclerosis. The J gene is TRBJ1-6, the V gene TRBV5-1, with D possibly being TRBD1 (5 bases). This CDR3 reads CASSLGQGSGSPLHF. CDR3 sequence (DNA): TGCGCCAGCAGCTTGGGGCAGGGTTCCGGTTCACCCCTCCACTTT.